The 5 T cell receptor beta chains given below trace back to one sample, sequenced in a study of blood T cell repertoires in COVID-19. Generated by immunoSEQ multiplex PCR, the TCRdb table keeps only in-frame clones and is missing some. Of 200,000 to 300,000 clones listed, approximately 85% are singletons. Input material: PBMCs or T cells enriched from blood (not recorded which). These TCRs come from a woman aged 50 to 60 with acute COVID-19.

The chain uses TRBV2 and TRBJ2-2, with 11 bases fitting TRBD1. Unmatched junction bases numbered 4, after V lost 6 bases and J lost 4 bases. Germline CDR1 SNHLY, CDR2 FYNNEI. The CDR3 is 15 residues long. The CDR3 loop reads CASSSGQGATGELFF. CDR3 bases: TGTGCCAGCAGCTCCGGACAGGGGGCCACCGGGGAGCTGTTTTTT.

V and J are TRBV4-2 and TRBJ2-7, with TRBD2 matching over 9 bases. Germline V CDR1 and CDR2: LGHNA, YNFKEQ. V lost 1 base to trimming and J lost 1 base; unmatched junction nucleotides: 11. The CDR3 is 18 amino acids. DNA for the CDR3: TGTGCCAGCAGCCAAGGTCAAGCGGGGGGCTTCAAATCCTACGAGCAGTACTTC. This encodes CASSQGQAGGFKSYEQYF.

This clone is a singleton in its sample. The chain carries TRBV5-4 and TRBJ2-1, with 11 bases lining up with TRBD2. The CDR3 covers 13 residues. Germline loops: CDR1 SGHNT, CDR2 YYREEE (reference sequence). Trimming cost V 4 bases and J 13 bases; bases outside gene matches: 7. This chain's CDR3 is CASSDRLAGNQFF. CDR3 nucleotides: TGTGCCAGCAGCGATAGACTAGCGGGGAACCAGTTCTTC.

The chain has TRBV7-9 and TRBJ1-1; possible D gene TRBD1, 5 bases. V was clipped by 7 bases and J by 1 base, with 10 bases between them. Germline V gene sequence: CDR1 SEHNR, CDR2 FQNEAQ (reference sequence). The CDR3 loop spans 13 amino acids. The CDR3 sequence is CASTRQTNTEAFF. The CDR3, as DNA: TGTGCCAGCACCCGACAGACGAACACTGAAGCTTTCTTT.

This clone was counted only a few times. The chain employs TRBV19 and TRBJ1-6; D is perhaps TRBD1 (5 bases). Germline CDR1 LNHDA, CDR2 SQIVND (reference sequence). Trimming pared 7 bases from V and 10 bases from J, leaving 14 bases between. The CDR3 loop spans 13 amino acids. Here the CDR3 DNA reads TGTGCCAGTAAGAGCCAGGGAGGCTCACCCCTCCACTTT. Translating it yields CASKSQGGSPLHF.